This is a list of T cell receptor beta chains from one sample in a study of T cell changes during pregnancy in multiple sclerosis. Using immunoSEQ multiplex PCR, the repertoire was profiled, and TCRdb retains in-frame clones only, with some absent. The sample gives around 44,000 clones, 90% of which show up once; over 8% is in the top ten. Specimen: CD8+ T cells from peripheral blood mononuclear cells, collected in the first trimester of pregnancy. The receptors derive from a female donor with multiple sclerosis, enrolled in a pregnancy study. Both conserved end residues are part of each CDR3. Each record gives: CDR3 protein, CDR3 DNA, V gene, clone size, D gene, J gene. D genes are given only for firm matches. Only some rows state a clone size, as once, few, many or a class for expanded clones.

CASSPSLYEQYF	TGTGCCAGCAGCCCGAGCTTATACGAGCAGTACTTC	TRBV7-9	.	.	TRBJ2-7
CASSVDREDEKLFF	TGTGCCAGCAGCGTAGATAGGGAGGATGAAAAACTGTTTTTT	TRBV9	.	.	TRBJ1-4
CASSQSVYEQYF	TGTGCCAGCAGCCAATCAGTTTACGAGCAGTACTTC	TRBV7-9	.	.	TRBJ2-7
CSARDWDFQYF	TGCAGTGCTAGAGATTGGGACTTCCAGTACTTC	TRBV20-1	.	.	TRBJ2-7
CATFGSSGPLEQYF	TGTGCCACCTTTGGGTCTAGCGGACCCCTGGAGCAGTACTTC	TRBV6-5	.	TRBD2	TRBJ2-7
CASSLGDRVRCGRTDTQYF	TGCGCCAGCAGCTTGGGGGACAGAGTGAGATGTGGTAGGACAGATACGCAGTATTTT	TRBV5-1	.	TRBD1	TRBJ2-3
CASSVEGGLGTGELFF	TGTGCCAGCAGCGTAGAGGGGGGGTTAGGCACCGGGGAGCTGTTTTTT	TRBV9	.	.	TRBJ2-2
CASSLERGTNTGELFF	TGTGCCAGCAGTCTAGAACGGGGGACGAACACCGGGGAGCTGTTTTTT	TRBV2	.	.	TRBJ2-2
CASSSTEGALAEAFF	TGTGCCAGCAGCTCGACGGAGGGGGCGTTAGCTGAAGCTTTCTTT	TRBV5-6	.	TRBD1	TRBJ1-1
CASSQGRVETQYF	TGCGCCAGCAGCCAAGGGAGGGTGGAGACCCAGTACTTC	TRBV4-3	.	.	TRBJ2-5
CASEIRDSKNYGYTF	TGTGCCAGCGAGATCAGGGACAGCAAAAACTATGGCTACACCTTC	TRBV5-4	.	TRBD1	TRBJ1-2
CASSYQTPAGYEKLFF	TGTGCCAGCAGTTATCAAACTCCGGCCGGGTATGAAAAACTGTTTTTT	TRBV6-5	once	.	TRBJ1-4